A selection of T cell receptor beta chains follows, all from one sample in a study of blood T cells in healthy people across ages. From the 5' RACE reads, TCRdb called clonotypes with MiXCR, one entry per CDR3 protein. The sample has about 1.5 million distinct CDR3 sequences, roughly 45% seen once; the top ten hold approximately 7.9%. Sequenced input: blood. The source is a woman younger than 35 in good health. CDR3s leave out the opening cysteine and the closing phenylalanine or tryptophan. The size of a clone is reported for some rows only, either as once, few or many, or as a class for expanded clones.

length	V	size	J	CDR3
14	TRBV28	.	TRBJ2-5	ASSLASGILQETQY
12	TRBV20-1	.	TRBJ2-1	SAKRGQGDNEQF
14	TRBV6-1	few	TRBJ2-1	ASSEGGGPAGNEQF
12	TRBV5-1	.	TRBJ1-2	ASSSDLDRYGHT
14	TRBV3-1	few	TRBJ2-1	ASSLMTSWSYNEQF
15	TRBV7-6	.	.	ASSLYRSSGKNNEQY
14	TRBV20-1	.	TRBJ1-6	SARDSRTGDNSPLH
11	TRBV6-1	few	.	ASSERKLSEQY
11	TRBV5-1	.	TRBJ2-7	ASSLTEAYEQY
13	TRBV5-1	.	TRBJ2-1	ASSVQGGLYNEQF
11	TRBV6-2/TRBV6-3	.	TRBJ1-1	ASRGWEGTEAF
11	TRBV12-3/TRBV12-4	many	TRBJ1-6	ASSRQDNSPLH
13	TRBV11-1	few	TRBJ2-1	ASSFVTSSYNEQF
12	TRBV28	.	TRBJ1-1	ASRGPVWDTEAF
14	TRBV7-6	.	TRBJ2-1	ASSSLAGGPYNEKF
18	TRBV4-1	.	TRBJ2-1	ASSQHRGILYDWSYNEQF
13	TRBV21-1	.	TRBJ2-7	ASSKVAGLTYEQY
13	TRBV6-5	few	TRBJ2-7	ASSYSIGSEYEQY
12	TRBV7-2	.	TRBJ1-1	ASSHPLMNTETF
12	TRBV10-3	.	TRBJ2-7	AVSEGDLTYEQY
13	TRBV20-1	.	TRBJ2-3	SARDGDRGTDTQY
12	TRBV6-6	many	TRBJ1-4	ASTRETYNEKLF
13	TRBV7-3	few	TRBJ2-7	ASSLNSGWGYEQY
13	TRBV12-3/TRBV12-4	.	.	ASSLAGRRQETQY
12	TRBV5-1	.	TRBJ1-1	ASSSAETGIEAF
13	TRBV4-1	few	TRBJ2-5	ASSQNPGQGETQY
13	TRBV5-1	.	TRBJ2-2	ASTVGGANTGELF
11	TRBV20-1	many	TRBJ1-2	SAPGTGHYGYT
14	TRBV12-3/TRBV12-4	.	TRBJ2-5	ASSPLAGTLAETQY
10	TRBV12-3/TRBV12-4	few	TRBJ2-7	ASSFSLVEQY
12	TRBV7-6	few	TRBJ1-1	ASSLVDGNTEAF
13	TRBV7-9	.	TRBJ1-2	ASSPLTEYPYGYT
13	TRBV7-9	few	TRBJ1-4	ASSLVGGSSEKLF
13	TRBV5-1	once	TRBJ2-7	ASSFNTATYNEQY
16	TRBV7-2	few	TRBJ2-6	ASSLETTTSHGANVLT
11	TRBV5-1	.	TRBJ1-1	ASSVEGTLGAF